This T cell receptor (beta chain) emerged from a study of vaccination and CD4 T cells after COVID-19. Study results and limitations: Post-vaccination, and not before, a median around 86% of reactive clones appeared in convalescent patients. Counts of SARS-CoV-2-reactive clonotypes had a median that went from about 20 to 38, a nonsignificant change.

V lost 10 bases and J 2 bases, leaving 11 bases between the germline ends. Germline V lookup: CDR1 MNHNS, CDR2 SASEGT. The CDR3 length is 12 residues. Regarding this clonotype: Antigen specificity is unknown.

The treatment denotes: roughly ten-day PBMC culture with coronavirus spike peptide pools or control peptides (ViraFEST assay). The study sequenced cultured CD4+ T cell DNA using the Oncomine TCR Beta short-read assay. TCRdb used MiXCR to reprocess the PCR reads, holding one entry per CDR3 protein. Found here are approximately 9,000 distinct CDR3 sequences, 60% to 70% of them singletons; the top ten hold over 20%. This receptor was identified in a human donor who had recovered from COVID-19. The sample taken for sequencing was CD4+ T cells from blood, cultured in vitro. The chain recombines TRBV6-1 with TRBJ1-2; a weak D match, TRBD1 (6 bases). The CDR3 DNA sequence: TGTGCCATACAGCAGGGGAACTATGGCTACACCTTC. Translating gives CAIQQGNYGYTF.